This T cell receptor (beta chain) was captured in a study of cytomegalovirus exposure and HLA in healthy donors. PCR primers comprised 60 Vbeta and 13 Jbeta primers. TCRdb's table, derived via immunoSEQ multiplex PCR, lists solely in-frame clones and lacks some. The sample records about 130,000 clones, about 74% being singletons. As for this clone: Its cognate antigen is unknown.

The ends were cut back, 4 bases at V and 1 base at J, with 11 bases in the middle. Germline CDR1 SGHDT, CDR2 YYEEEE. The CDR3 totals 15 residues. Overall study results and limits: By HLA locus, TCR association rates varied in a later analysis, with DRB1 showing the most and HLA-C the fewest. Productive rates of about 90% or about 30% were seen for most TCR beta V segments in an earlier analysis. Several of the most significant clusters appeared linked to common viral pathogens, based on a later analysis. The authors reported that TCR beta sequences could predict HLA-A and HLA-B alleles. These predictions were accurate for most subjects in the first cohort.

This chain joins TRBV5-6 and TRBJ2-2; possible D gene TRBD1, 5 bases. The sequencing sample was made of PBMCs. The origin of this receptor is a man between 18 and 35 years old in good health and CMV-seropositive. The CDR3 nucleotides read TGTGCCAGCAGCCCGACAGTTATGAACACCGGGGAGCTGTTTTTT. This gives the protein CASSPTVMNTGELFF. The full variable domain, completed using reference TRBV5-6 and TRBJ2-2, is DAGVTQSPTHLIKTRGQQVTLRCSPKSGHDTVSWYQQALGQGPQFIFQYYEEEERQRGNFPDRFSGHQFPNYSSELNVNALLLGDSALYLCASSPTVMNTGELFFGEGSRLTVL.